The entry below describes one T cell receptor (beta chain). These data belong to a study of blood T cells in healthy people across ages. With a J-beta primer mix and a sample-barcoded 5' primer, a second PCR ran about 7 to 11 cycles. One entry per CDR3 protein results from TCRdb running MiXCR on the 5' RACE reads. The sample yields fewer than 1.5 million distinct CDR3 sequences, roughly 45% seen once. The germline V gene has CDR1 MNHEY and CDR2 SVGAGI. CDR3 length: 13 residues. V was clipped by 4 bases and J by 5 bases, with 12 bases between them. The authors extracted at least 5 micrograms of total RNA per sample.

Source material: blood. The TCR was taken from a woman younger than 30 in good health. This chain links TRBV6-5 with TRBJ2-7; D is undetermined. The CDR3 is CASSSRGVNEQYF. The CDR3 nucleotides are TGTGCCAGCAGTTCCCGTGGGGTAAACGAGCAGTACTTC.